The T cell receptor (beta chain) under discussion was sequenced for a study of control samples from healthy donors and cancer patients. The sample holds one count of this clone. Between the trimmed V and J ends, which lost 7 bases and 5 bases, there was a span of 11 bases. The CDR3 runs to 12 residues. CDR1 LNHDA and CDR2 SQIVND come from the germline V gene (reference sequence). TCRdb keeps only in-frame clones here, not all; method: immunoSEQ multiplex PCR. The table has under 85,000 clones, around 80% seen once. The clonotype originates from a man between 60 and 75 years old with head and neck cancer. Sequenced sample: PBMCs. The rearrangement links TRBV19 to TRBJ1-1; weak D call: TRBD1 (6 bases). In DNA form, the CDR3 reads TGTGCCAGTAACCAGGGGTTAACTGAAGCTTTCTTT. Translation gives CASNQGLTEAFF.